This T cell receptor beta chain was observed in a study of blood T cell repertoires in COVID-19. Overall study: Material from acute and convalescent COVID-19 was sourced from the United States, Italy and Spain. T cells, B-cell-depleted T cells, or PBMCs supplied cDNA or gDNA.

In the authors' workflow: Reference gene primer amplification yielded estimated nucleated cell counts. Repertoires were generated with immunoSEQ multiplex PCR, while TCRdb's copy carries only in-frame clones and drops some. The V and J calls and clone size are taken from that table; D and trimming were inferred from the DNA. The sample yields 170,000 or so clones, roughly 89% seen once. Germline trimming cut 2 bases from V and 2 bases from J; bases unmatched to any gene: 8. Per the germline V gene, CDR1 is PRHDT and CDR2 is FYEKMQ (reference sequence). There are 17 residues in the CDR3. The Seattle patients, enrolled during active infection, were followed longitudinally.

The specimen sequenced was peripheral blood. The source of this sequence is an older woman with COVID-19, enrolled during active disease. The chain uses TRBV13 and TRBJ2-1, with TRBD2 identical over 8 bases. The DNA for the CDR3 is TGTGCCAGCAGCTTACGGTTGAGTAGCGGGACCTACAATGAGCAGTTCTTC. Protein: CASSLRLSSGTYNEQFF. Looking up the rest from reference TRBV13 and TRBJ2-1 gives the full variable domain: AAGVIQSPRHLIKEKRETATLKCYPIPRHDTVYWYQQGPGQDPQFLISFYEKMQSDKGSIPDRFSAQQFSDYHSELNMSSLELGDSALYFCASSLRLSSGTYNEQFFGPGTRLTVL.